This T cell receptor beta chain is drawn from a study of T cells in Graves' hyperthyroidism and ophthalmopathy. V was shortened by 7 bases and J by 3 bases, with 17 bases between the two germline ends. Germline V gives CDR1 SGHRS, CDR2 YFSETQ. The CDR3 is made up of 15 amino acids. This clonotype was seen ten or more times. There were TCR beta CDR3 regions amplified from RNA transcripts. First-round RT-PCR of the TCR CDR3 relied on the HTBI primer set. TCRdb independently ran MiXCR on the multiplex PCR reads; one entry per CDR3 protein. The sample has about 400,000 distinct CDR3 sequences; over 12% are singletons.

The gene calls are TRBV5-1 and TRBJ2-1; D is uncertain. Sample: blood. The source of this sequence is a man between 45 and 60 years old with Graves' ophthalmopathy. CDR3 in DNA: TGCGCCAGCGGACCCGAAGCGCCGGGCTACAATGAGCAGTTCTTC. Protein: CASGPEAPGYNEQFF. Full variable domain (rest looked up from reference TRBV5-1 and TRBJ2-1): KAGVTQTPRYLIKTRGQQVTLSCSPISGHRSVSWYQQTPGQGLQFLFEYFSETQRNKGNFPGRFSGRQFSNSRSEMNVSTLELGDSALYLCASGPEAPGYNEQFFGPGTRLTVL.